These 18 T cell receptor beta chains came from one sample sequenced in a study of high-grade serous ovarian cancer treatment subgroups. The tumor samples were collected prior to definitive surgery or chemotherapy. The data were produced by immunoSEQ multiplex PCR, yet TCRdb's version contains in-frame clones alone and is incomplete. The table includes 3,600 or so clones, 65% to 85% detected once. The sequencing sample was made of tumor tissue. These receptors were obtained from a human donor with high-grade serous ovarian cancer.

This clone occurred once. The chain uses TRBV23-1 and TRBJ2-3; perhaps TRBD1 as D (6 bases). TRBV23-1 is flagged as an ORF with uncertain function. V shed 4 bases and J shed 4 bases, with 18 bases lying between them. This CDR3 has 16 amino acids. The CDR3 sequence: CASSRELGTNSDTQYF. In DNA form, the CDR3 reads TGCGCCAGCAGTCGAGAGTTAGGGACAAACTCAGATACGCAGTATTTT.

This chain uses TRBV5-6 with TRBJ1-2; TRBD1 is a possible D gene (5 bases). This CDR3 region has 14 residues. V lost 0 bases, J lost 4 bases, and 10 bases lay in between. From germline, CDR1 is SGHDT and CDR2 YYEEEE. The CDR3 sequence is CASSLEAGSYGYTF. The CDR3 coding sequence is TGTGCCAGCAGCTTGGAGGCAGGGAGCTATGGCTACACCTTC.

The chain employs TRBV7-6 and TRBJ2-2; D unclear. CDR1 SGHVS and CDR2 FNYEAQ come from the germline V gene. The CDR3 is made up of 13 amino acids. V was clipped by 5 bases and J by 2 bases, with 6 bases between them. The CDR3 here is CASSAQNTGELFF. The CDR3 DNA reads TGTGCCAGCAGCGCACAAAACACCGGGGAGCTGTTTTTT.

V usage is TRBV7-9 and J usage is TRBJ2-3; 9 bases are shared with TRBD2. Germline-derived CDR1 and CDR2 are SEHNR and FQNEAQ (reference sequence). Trimming cost V 5 bases and J 0 bases; bases outside gene matches: 12. The CDR3 has 18 residues. CDR3 DNA: TGTGCCAGCAGCGTCTGGCTAGCGGGGAACATTAGCACAGATACGCAGTATTTT. It encodes CASSVWLAGNISTDTQYF.

This clone is termed large. One end of the junction does not line up with germline, which may come from a read error. The rearrangement links TRBV2 to TRBJ1-1, with D hard to call. CDR1 is SNHLY, CDR2 FYNNEI, per germline. This CDR3 is built from 10 residues. CDR3 region: CASREGEAFF. The CDR3 nucleotides are TGTGCCAGCAGGGAAGGTGAAGCTTTCTTT.

CDR3 DNA: TGTGCCAGCAGCCCGGGACTGTCTAACTATGGCTACACCTTC. It translates to CASSPGLSNYGYTF. This chain uses TRBV7-9 with TRBJ1-2; D possibly corresponds to TRBD1 (5 bases). V dropped 5 bases and J dropped 0 bases, with 10 bases sitting between them. The CDR3 contains 14 residues. CDR1 and CDR2 from the germline V gene are SEHNR and FQNEAQ (reference sequence).

The chain links TRBV7-7 to TRBJ2-2, with a tentative D call TRBD2 (6 bases). Trimming cost V 5 bases and J 2 bases, with 12 bases left between them. The germline gives CDR1 SSHAT, CDR2 FNYEAQ (reference sequence). The CDR3 consists of 15 residues. The CDR3 loop is CASSRDSINTGELFF. In nucleotides, the CDR3 is TGTGCCAGCAGCAGGGACTCGATCAACACCGGGGAGCTGTTTTTT.

This rearrangement joins TRBV2 to TRBJ1-1, with D perhaps TRBD1 (5 bases). Trimming pared 5 bases from V and 10 bases from J, leaving 29 bases between. From germline, CDR1 is SNHLY and CDR2 FYNNEI. This CDR3 has 17 residues. The CDR3 sequence: CASSLPGGGLGTWAAFF. In nucleotides, the CDR3 is TGTGCCAGCAGTCTTCCCGGGGGGGGTTTGGGAACCTGGGCAGCTTTCTTT. Filled out from reference TRBV2 and TRBJ1-1, the complete variable domain reads EPEVTQTPSHQVTQMGQEVILRCVPISNHLYFYWYRQILGQKVEFLVSFYNNEISEKSEIFDDQFSVERPDGSNFTLKIRSTKLEDSAMYFCASSLPGGGLGTWAAFFGQGTRLTVV.

The rearrangement uses TRBV7-9 and TRBJ2-7, with D possibly TRBD2 on 6 matching bases. The CDR3 loop spans 12 amino acids. Germline V CDR1 and CDR2: SEHNR, FQNEAQ (reference sequence). The V gene lost 5 bases and the J gene lost 6 bases, with 11 bases spanning the gap. The CDR3 region is CASSGEVGEQYV. CDR3 sequence (DNA): TGTGCCAGCAGCGGGGAGGTGGGCGAGCAGTACGTC.

This chain uses TRBV7-8 with TRBJ2-1, with D possibly matching TRBD1 (5 bases). The CDR3 runs 12 residues. The germline gives CDR1 SGHVS, CDR2 FQNEAQ. V dropped 1 base and J dropped 10 bases, with 8 bases sitting between them. As DNA, the CDR3 is TGTGCCAGCAGCTTAGTCCGGACAGAGCAGTTCTTC. Protein sequence: CASSLVRTEQFF.

The chain links TRBV5-6 to TRBJ2-3; unclear D gene. Germline assignment: CDR1 SGHDT and CDR2 YYEEEE. This CDR3 has 15 amino acids. Between the trimmed V and J ends, which lost 1 base and 3 bases, there was a span of 12 bases. The CDR3 loop is CASSLLVAQTDTQYF. The CDR3 nucleotides are TGTGCCAGCAGCTTGCTGGTAGCCCAAACAGATACGCAGTATTTT.

In its sample, this clone was seen a few times. CDR3 nucleotide sequence: TGTGCCAGCAGCCCCCGGGACAGGGTTTTTGAGCAGTACGTC. As protein: CASSPRDRVFEQYV. The chain combines TRBV11-2 with TRBJ2-7; 9 bases match TRBD1. The ends lost 5 bases at V and 7 bases at J; junction bases unmatched: 9. CDR1 and CDR2 from the germline V gene are SGHAT and FQNNGV. The CDR3 spans 14 residues.

The chain links TRBV10-3 to TRBJ1-2; 8 bases agree with TRBD1. J was trimmed by 4 bases and V by 4 bases; bases with no gene match: 2. From germline, CDR1 is ENHRY and CDR2 SYGVKD. The CDR3 is 13 amino acids. Here the CDR3 DNA reads TGTGCCATCAGTGGGGACAGGAGCTATGGCTACACCTTC. This translates into CAISGDRSYGYTF.

The V call is TRBV28, the J call TRBJ1-3; perhaps TRBD1 as D (6 bases). V dropped 7 bases and J dropped 3 bases, with 19 bases sitting between them. This CDR3 contains 16 residues. CDR1 and CDR2 from the germline V gene are MDHEN and SYDVKM. CDR3 region: CASNRADSSIGNTIYF. The CDR3 DNA reads TGTGCCAGCAACAGGGCGGACTCCTCGATTGGAAACACCATATATTTT.

This clone appeared once. This chain uses TRBV27 with TRBJ2-4; 8 bases align to TRBD1. J lost 0 bases, V lost 3 bases, and 4 bases had no gene match. The CDR3 is 16 amino acids. The germline V gene encodes CDR1 MNHEY and CDR2 SMNVEV (reference sequence). CDR3 DNA: TGTGCCAGCAGTTTGACAGGGGTTGTAGCCAAAAACATTCAGTACTTC. Encoded protein: CASSLTGVVAKNIQYF.

This chain connects TRBV7-2 to TRBJ1-3; no firm D call. The CDR3 runs 14 residues. CDR1 is SGHTA, CDR2 FQGNSA, per germline. With 5 bases removed from V and 5 bases from J, the gap between germline ends came to 13 bases. CDR3 in DNA: TGTGCCAGCAGCCCCGGGTCCAACAGAAACACCATATATTTT. Translated: CASSPGSNRNTIYF. Full variable domain (rest looked up from reference TRBV7-2 and TRBJ1-3): GAGVSQSPSNKVTEKGKDVELRCDPISGHTALYWYRQSLGQGLEFLIYFQGNSAPDKSGLPSDRFSAERTGGSVSTLTIQRTQQEDSAVYLCASSPGSNRNTIYFGEGSWLTVV.

This sequence joins TRBV5-1 and TRBJ2-7; no reliable D call. Germline CDR1 SGHRS, CDR2 YFSETQ. V lost 2 bases and J 7 bases, leaving 7 bases between the germline ends. This CDR3 region has 11 residues. The chain's CDR3 is CASSFSQEQYV. The CDR3 region has the DNA TGCGCCAGCAGCTTTTCCCAAGAGCAGTACGTC.

V gene TRBV6-6 combines with J gene TRBJ1-5; the match to TRBD1 covers 7 bases. This CDR3 has 14 residues. Unmatched junction bases numbered 10, after V lost 7 bases and J lost 7 bases. Germline CDR1 is MNHNY and CDR2 is SVGAGI (reference sequence). CDR3 DNA sequence: TGTGCCAGCACCCCGACAGGGAATCGGCAGCCCCAGCATTTT. Translated, it gives CASTPTGNRQPQHF.